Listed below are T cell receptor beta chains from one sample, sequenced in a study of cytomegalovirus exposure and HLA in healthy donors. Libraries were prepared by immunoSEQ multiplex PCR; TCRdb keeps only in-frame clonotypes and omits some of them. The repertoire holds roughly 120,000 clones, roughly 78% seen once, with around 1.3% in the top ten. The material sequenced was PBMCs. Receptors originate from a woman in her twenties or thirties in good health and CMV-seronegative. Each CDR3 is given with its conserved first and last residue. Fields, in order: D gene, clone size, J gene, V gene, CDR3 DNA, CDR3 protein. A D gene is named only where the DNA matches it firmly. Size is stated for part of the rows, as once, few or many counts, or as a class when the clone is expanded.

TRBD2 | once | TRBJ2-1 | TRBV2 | TGTGCCAGCAGTGATGCTACTAGCGGGAGAAGGTATGAGCAGTTCTTC | CASSDATSGRRYEQFF
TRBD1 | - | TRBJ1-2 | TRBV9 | TGTGCCAGCAGCGACACCGGGACAGGGGGCAACGGCTACACCTTC | CASSDTGTGGNGYTF
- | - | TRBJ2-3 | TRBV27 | TGTGCCAGCAGTTCTAGAGCACCCGCAGATACGCAGTATTTT | CASSSRAPADTQYF
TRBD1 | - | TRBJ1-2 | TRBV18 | TGTGCCAGCTCACCACTTGCCAACAGGGGAAACTATGGCTACACCTTC | CASSPLANRGNYGYTF
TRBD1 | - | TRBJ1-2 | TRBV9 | TGTGCCAGCAGCGCCAATCAGGGACAGTACACCTTC | CASSANQGQYTF
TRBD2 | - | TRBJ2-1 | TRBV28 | TGTGCCAGCAGTCCCTCTCGGGGGACTAGCGGGAGGGGTGAGCAGTTCTTC | CASSPSRGTSGRGEQFF
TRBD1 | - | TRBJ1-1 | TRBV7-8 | TGTGCCAGCAGCAAACAGGGGGTCACTGAAGCTTTCTTT | CASSKQGVTEAFF
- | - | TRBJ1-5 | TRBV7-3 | TGTGCCAGCAGCGGCCGGGACAACAATCAGCCCCAGCATTTT | CASSGRDNNQPQHF
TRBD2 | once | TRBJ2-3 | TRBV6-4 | TGTGCCAGCAGCGTACTAGCGGGAAGTAAAGATACGCAGTATTTT | CASSVLAGSKDTQYF
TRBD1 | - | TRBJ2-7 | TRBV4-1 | TGCGCCAGCAGCCATCTTCTCGGGACAGGGGGGTTCTACGAGCAGTACTTC | CASSHLLGTGGFYEQYF
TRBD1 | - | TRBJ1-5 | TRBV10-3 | TGTGCCATCAGTGCCCAACCAGGACAGGGACCGTATAGCAATCAGCCCCAGCATTTT | CAISAQPGQGPYSNQPQHF
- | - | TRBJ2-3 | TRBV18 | TGTGCCAGCCAGACAGGAGCTAGCACAGATACGCAGTATTTT | CASQTGASTDTQYF
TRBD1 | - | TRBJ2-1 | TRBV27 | TGTGCCAGCAGTTTAAGTTTCGAAGGGGGCGGTGAGCAGTTCTTC | CASSLSFEGGGEQFF
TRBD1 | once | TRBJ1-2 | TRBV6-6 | TGTGCCAGCAGCCCTGGACAGGTGTATGGCTACACCTTC | CASSPGQVYGYTF
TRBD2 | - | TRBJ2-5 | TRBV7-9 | TGTGCCAGCAGCTTCCTAGCGGGGGGGCCGGAGACCCAGTACTTC | CASSFLAGGPETQYF
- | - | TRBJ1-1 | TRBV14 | TGTGCCAGCAGCCTAGCAGGGATGAACACTGAAGCTTTCTTT | CASSLAGMNTEAFF
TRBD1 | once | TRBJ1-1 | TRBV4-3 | TGCGCCAGCAGCCTCTCCGGGACAGCCCAAGCTTTCTTT | CASSLSGTAQAFF
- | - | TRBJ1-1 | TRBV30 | TGTGCCTGGAGTGCCCCCCACGGGTGGGCTGAAGCTTTCTTT | CAWSAPHGWAEAFF
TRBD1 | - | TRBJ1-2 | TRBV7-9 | TGTGCCAGCAGCAGAGGGGGACAGGTTTATGGCTACACCTTC | CASSRGGQVYGYTF
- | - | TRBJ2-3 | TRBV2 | TGTGCCAGCAGTGAAATGGGCTTAGTTCTCGATACGCAGTATTTT | CASSEMGLVLDTQYF
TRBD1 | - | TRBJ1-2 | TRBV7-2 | TGTGCCAGCAGCTTATCGTCAGGGGGGTATGGCTACACCTTC | CASSLSSGGYGYTF
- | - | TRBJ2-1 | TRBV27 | TGTGCCAGCAGTTTATCGAATGGCTATGAGCAGTTCTTC | CASSLSNGYEQFF
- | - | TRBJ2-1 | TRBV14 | TGTGCCAGCAGCACGCAACCGACAGCCCCGAACTACAATGAGCAGTTCTTC | CASSTQPTAPNYNEQFF
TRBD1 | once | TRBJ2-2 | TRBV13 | TGTGCCAGCAGCGACAGGACAGGGGGCCTCCCCGGGGAGCTGTTTTTT | CASSDRTGGLPGELFF
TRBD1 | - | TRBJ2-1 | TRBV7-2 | TGTGCCAGCGGACAGGCTTTAGGGGGTGAGCAGTTCTTC | CASGQALGGEQFF
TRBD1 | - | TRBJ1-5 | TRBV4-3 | TGCGCCAGCAGCCAAGATCTGGTCGGGACAGACAATCAGCCCCAGCATTTT | CASSQDLVGTDNQPQHF
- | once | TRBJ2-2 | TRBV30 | TGTGCCTGGAGGGAAGGGACTCTGAACACCGGGGAGCTGTTTTTT | CAWREGTLNTGELFF
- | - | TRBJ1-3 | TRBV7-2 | TGTGCCAGCCGAGGAGGCGGTGACACCATATATTTT | CASRGGGDTIYF
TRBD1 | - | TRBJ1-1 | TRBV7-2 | TGTGCCAGCAGCACGACAGGGGCCCGGTCGAACACTGAAGCTTTCTTT | CASSTTGARSNTEAFF
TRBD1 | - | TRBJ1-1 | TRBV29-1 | TGCAGCGCGGGGGCAGGGGGAACTGAAGCTTTCTTT | CSAGAGGTEAFF
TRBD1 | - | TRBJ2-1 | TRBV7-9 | TGTGCCAGCAGCTTAGTAACAGGGGGGAATGAGCAGTTCTTC | CASSLVTGGNEQFF
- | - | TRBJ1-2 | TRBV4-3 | TGCGCCAGCAGCCAAGGGCCGCCCGAGGGGGGGTATGGCTACACCTTC | CASSQGPPEGGYGYTF
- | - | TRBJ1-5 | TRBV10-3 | TGTGCCATCAGTGAGGGGGGGGATCAGCCCCAGCATTTT | CAISEGGDQPQHF
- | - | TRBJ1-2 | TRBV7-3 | TGTGCCAGCAGCGGCAGGGGTGGGGATGGCTACACCTTC | CASSGRGGDGYTF
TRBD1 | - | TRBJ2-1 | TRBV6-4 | TGTGCCAGCAGTGCCGAGAACAGGGGGCTCTACAATGAGCAGTTCTTC | CASSAENRGLYNEQFF
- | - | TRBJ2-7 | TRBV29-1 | TGCAGCGTTGAAGATTTGCCTGGGGGAGCGGGCGAGCAGTACTTC | CSVEDLPGGAGEQYF
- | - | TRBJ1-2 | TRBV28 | TGTGCCAGCAGTTTAGGGGCCGCTAACTATGGCTACACCTTC | CASSLGAANYGYTF
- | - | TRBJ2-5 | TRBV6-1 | TGTGCCAGCAGTGAAGAGGGACATTTCCTCCAAGAGACCCAGTACTTC | CASSEEGHFLQETQYF
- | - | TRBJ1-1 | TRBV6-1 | TGTGCCAGCAGCCCGACAGGACCCATGAACACTGAAGCTTTCTTT | CASSPTGPMNTEAFF
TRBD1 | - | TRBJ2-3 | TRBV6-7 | TGTGCCAGCAGTACCGACAGGGGCCCCACAGATACGCAGTATTTT | CASSTDRGPTDTQYF
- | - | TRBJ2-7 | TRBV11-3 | TGTGCCAGCAGCTCCCGGGATGCACCCACGGGGGAGCAGTACTTC | CASSSRDAPTGEQYF
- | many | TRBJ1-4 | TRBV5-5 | TGTGCCAGCGGCAGGCAGAATGAAAAACTGTTTTTT | CASGRQNEKLFF
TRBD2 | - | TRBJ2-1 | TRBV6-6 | TGTGCCAGCAGATTTCTCGGGGCGGGAGATGAGCAGTTCTTC | CASRFLGAGDEQFF
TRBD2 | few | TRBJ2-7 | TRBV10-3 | TGTGCCATCAGTGCCGGGGGCGGGGGGGCTAACGAGCAGTACTTC | CAISAGGGGANEQYF
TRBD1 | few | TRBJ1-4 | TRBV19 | TGTGCCAGTAGTATATACGGACAGGGGAACGGACTGTTTTTT | CASSIYGQGNGLFF
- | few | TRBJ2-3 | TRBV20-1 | TGCAGTGCTCGGTTCCCAGATACGCAGTATTTT | CSARFPDTQYF
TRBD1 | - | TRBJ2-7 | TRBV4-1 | TGCGCCAGCAGCCAAGACGACAGGGAGTTCTACGAGCAGTACTTC | CASSQDDREFYEQYF
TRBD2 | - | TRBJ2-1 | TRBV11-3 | TGTGCCAGCAGCTTAGAAGGCCTAGCGGCCAACTACAATGAGCAGTTCTTC | CASSLEGLAANYNEQFF
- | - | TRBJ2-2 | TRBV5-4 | TGTGCCAGCAGCTTCGAGGGGGTTACCAACACCGGGGAGCTGTTTTTT | CASSFEGVTNTGELFF
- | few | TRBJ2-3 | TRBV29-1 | TGCAGCGTTGAAGGCCAGGCCCTTACAGATACGCAGTATTTT | CSVEGQALTDTQYF